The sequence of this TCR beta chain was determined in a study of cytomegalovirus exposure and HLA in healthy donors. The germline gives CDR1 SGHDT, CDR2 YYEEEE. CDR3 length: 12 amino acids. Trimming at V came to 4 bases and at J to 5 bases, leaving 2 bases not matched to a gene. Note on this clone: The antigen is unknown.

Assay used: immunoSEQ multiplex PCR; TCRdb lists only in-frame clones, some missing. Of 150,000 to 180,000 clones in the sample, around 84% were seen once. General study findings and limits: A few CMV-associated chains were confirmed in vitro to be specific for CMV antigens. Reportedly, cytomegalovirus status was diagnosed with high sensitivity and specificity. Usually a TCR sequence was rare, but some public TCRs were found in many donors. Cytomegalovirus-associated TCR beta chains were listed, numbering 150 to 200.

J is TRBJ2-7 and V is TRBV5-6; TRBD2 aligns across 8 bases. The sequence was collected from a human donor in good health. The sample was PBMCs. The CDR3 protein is CASSAGGNEQYF. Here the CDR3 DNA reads TGTGCCAGCAGCGCGGGAGGCAACGAGCAGTACTTC.